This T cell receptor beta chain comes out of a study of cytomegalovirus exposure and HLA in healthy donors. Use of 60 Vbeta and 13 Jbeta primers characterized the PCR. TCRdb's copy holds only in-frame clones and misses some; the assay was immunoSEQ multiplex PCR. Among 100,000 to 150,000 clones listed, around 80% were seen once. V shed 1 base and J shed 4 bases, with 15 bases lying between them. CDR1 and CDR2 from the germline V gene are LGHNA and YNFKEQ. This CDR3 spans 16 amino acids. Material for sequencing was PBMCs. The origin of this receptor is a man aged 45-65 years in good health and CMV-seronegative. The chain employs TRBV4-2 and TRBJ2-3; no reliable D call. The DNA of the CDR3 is TGTGCCAGCAGCCAAGTCACTACCCGCCTTTCAGATACGCAGTATTTT. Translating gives CASSQVTTRLSDTQYF.